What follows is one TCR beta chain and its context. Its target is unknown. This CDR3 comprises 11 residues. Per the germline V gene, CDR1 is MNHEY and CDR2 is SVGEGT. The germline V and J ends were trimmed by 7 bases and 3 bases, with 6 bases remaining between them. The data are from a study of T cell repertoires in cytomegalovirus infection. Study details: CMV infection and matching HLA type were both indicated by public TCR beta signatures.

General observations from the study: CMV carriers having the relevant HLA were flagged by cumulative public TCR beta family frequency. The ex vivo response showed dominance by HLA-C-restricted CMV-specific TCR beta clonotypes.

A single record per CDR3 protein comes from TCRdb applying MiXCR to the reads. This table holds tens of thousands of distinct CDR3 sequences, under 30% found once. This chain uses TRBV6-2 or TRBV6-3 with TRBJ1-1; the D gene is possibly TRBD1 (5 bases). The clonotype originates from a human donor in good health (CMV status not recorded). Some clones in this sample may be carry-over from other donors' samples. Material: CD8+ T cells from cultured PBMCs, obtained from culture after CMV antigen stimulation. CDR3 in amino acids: CASMGDTEAFF. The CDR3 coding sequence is TGTGCCAGCATGGGGGACACTGAAGCTTTCTTT.